One sample yielded the 31 T cell receptor beta chains listed below, sequenced in a study of blood T cell repertoires in COVID-19. Sequencing was performed with immunoSEQ multiplex PCR; in TCRdb, only in-frame clones are kept and a portion is missing. This table has tens of thousands of clones, 65% to 85% appearing once. Sample: peripheral blood. These receptors were taken from a young man with COVID-19, enrolled during active disease.

This rearrangement joins TRBV6-2 or TRBV6-3 to TRBJ2-1, with TRBD2 as a possible D gene (5 bases). The CDR3 runs 17 residues. Germline V gives CDR1 MNHEY, CDR2 SVGEGT. V was cut by 1 base and J by 2 bases, with 15 bases left in between. In DNA, the CDR3 is TGTGCCAGCAGTTACTTATTAGCGATTCATCCCTACAATGAGCAGTTCTTC. Protein sequence: CASSYLLAIHPYNEQFF.

This sequence joins TRBV27 and TRBJ2-3, with 7 bases aligning to TRBD2. The CDR3 contains 15 residues. Germline lookup yields CDR1 MNHEY and CDR2 SMNVEV (reference sequence). Losses at the gene ends were 8 bases for V and 5 bases for J; bases not matched to a gene: 13. CDR3 residues: CASQVRGRRQDTQYF. CDR3 bases: TGTGCCAGCCAGGTACGCGGGAGACGACAAGATACGCAGTATTTT.

V and J are TRBV4-2 and TRBJ1-6, with 7 bases identical to TRBD1. This CDR3 is built from 15 residues. The V gene end was trimmed by 3 bases and the J gene end by 6 bases; junction bases not matched to a gene: 5. Germline V gene lookup returns CDR1 LGHNA and CDR2 YNFKEQ. DNA of the CDR3: TGTGCCAGCAGCCAGCCCGGGACAGCTAATTCACCCCTCCACTTT. This codes for CASSQPGTANSPLHF.

This sequence joins TRBV2 and TRBJ1-5, with TRBD1 as a possible D gene (5 bases). Germline V CDR1 and CDR2: SNHLY, FYNNEI. The V end lost 3 bases, the J end lost 11 bases, and 8 bases lay between the germline ends. This CDR3 has 11 amino acids. CDR3 in DNA: TGTGCCAGCAGTGAGGGGCTGGCCCAGCATTTT. Translating it yields CASSEGLAQHF.

The chain links TRBV4-2 to TRBJ1-2; 8 positions agree with TRBD1. Germline CDR1 reads LGHNA; CDR2 reads YNFKEQ. The CDR3 runs to 16 residues. The V gene end was trimmed by 0 bases and the J gene end by 3 bases; junction bases not matched to a gene: 6. CDR3 DNA sequence: TGTGCCAGCAGCCAAGACGATCAGGGGGCGGACTATGGCTACACCTTC. It translates to CASSQDDQGADYGYTF.

This rearrangement joins TRBV29-1 to TRBJ2-4; 7 bases line up with TRBD2. The CDR3 runs to 12 residues. V gave up 0 bases and J gave up 8 bases; unmatched junction bases: 1. The germline V gene has CDR1 SQVTM and CDR2 ANQGSEA. CDR3 DNA sequence: TGCAGCGTTGAAGAGGGGGGGGACATTCAGTACTTC. This sequence encodes CSVEEGGDIQYF.

This clone was recorded only once. The sample contains more than one DNA sequence encoding this CDR3. The chain has TRBV24-1 and TRBJ1-2; the D gene is possibly TRBD1 (5 bases). CDR1 KGHDR and CDR2 SFDVKD come from the germline V gene. This CDR3 region has 13 residues. V gave up 1 base and J gave up 8 bases, with 10 bases separating them. The DNA for the CDR3 is TGTGCCACCAGTGATTTATCAGGGAACGGCTACACCTTC. Its protein product is CATSDLSGNGYTF.

J is TRBJ1-4 and V is TRBV30; 8 nucleotides match TRBD1. The germline CDR1 and CDR2 sequences are GTSNPN and SVGIG (reference sequence). The CDR3 has 14 amino acids. The junction had 6 bases not matched to a gene; V was cut back by 4 bases and J by 5 bases. The CDR3 region has the DNA TGTGCCTGGAACACAGGGACAGGAAATGAAAAACTGTTTTTT. It is translated as CAWNTGTGNEKLFF.

The chain uses TRBV5-8 and TRBJ1-2; 7 nucleotides align to TRBD1. Germline CDR1 reads SGHTS; CDR2 reads YDEGEE. CDR3 size: 15 residues. V shed 0 bases, J shed 5 bases, and the junction held 7 bases outside the gene matches. CDR3: CASSLAGDSPYGYTF. The CDR3 DNA follows: TGTGCCAGCAGCTTGGCCGGGGACAGTCCGTATGGCTACACCTTC.

The chain combines TRBV5-4 with TRBJ2-7; 9 positions match TRBD1. Germline V gene sequence: CDR1 SGHNT, CDR2 YYREEE (reference sequence). V gave up 0 bases and J gave up 7 bases; unmatched junction bases: 5. This CDR3 contains 14 residues. CDR3 protein: CASSLGQGEGEQYF. For the CDR3, the DNA is TGTGCCAGCAGCTTGGGACAGGGGGAAGGGGAGCAGTACTTC.

On this clone itself: Other DNA sequences within the sample encode an identical CDR3. This sequence joins TRBV28 and TRBJ1-2; tentatively, D is TRBD1 (6 bases). Germline lookup yields CDR1 MDHEN and CDR2 SYDVKM. V was cut by 5 bases and J by 8 bases, with 9 bases left in between. CDR3 size: 11 residues. The CDR3 DNA sequence: TGTGCCAGCAGTCAGGGGTACGGCTACACCTTC. This codes for CASSQGYGYTF.

This clone has just a few counts. The gene calls are TRBV23-1 and TRBJ2-7; D uncertain. TRBV23-1 is given ORF status, its function remaining uncertain. The CDR3 is made up of 14 amino acids. V lost 1 base and J 3 bases, leaving 10 bases between the germline ends. This CDR3 reads CASSQFRYGYEQYF. CDR3 nucleotides: TGCGCCAGCAGTCAATTCCGGTACGGCTACGAGCAGTACTTC.

The chain is built from TRBV4-1 and TRBJ2-1, with a tentative D call TRBD2 (5 bases). Deletions cut 0 bases from V and 5 bases from J, with 20 bases between. CDR1 MGHRA and CDR2 YSYEKL come from the germline V gene. CDR3 size: 18 residues. CDR3 protein: CASSQDSEGAILNNEQFF. CDR3 sequence (DNA): TGCGCCAGCAGCCAAGATTCAGAGGGAGCAATACTTAACAATGAGCAGTTCTTC.

The chain employs TRBV7-2 and TRBJ1-6, with 8 bases fitting TRBD1. J lost 5 bases, V lost 1 base, and 1 base had no gene match. Germline lookup yields CDR1 SGHTA and CDR2 FQGNSA. The CDR3 runs to 15 residues. The CDR3 reads CASSLGQGNNSPLHF. In DNA form, the CDR3 reads TGTGCCAGCAGCTTAGGACAGGGGAATAATTCACCCCTCCACTTT.

The V and J genes are TRBV10-2 and TRBJ1-4; D may be TRBD1 (5 bases). Trimming removed 10 bases at V and 8 bases at J, with 17 bases between. Per the germline V gene, CDR1 is WSHSY and CDR2 is SAAADI. This CDR3 has 13 amino acids. CDR3 in DNA: TGCGCCACGAGGTTGGGTCAGGGAGAAAAACTGTTTTTT. Its protein is CATRLGQGEKLFF.

V and J are TRBV5-4 and TRBJ1-2; a possible D gene is TRBD1 (6 bases). V was cut by 1 base and J by 5 bases, with 15 bases left in between. This CDR3 comprises 15 residues. Germline assignment: CDR1 SGHNT and CDR2 YYREEE (reference sequence). The CDR3 spells CASSLNRVFLYGYTF. The CDR3 bases are TGTGCCAGCAGCTTGAACAGGGTCTTTCTGTATGGCTACACCTTC.

The chain joins TRBV27 to TRBJ1-2; 8 nucleotides agree with TRBD1. The J segment lost 5 bases and the V segment lost 5 bases, leaving 13 bases of the junction unmatched. This CDR3 has 16 residues. Germline lookup yields CDR1 MNHEY and CDR2 SMNVEV (reference sequence). The CDR3 is CASSPSRQGRGYGYTF. The CDR3 DNA is TGTGCCAGCAGTCCTTCACGACAGGGGAGAGGGTATGGCTACACCTTC.

The chain recombines TRBV6-5 with TRBJ1-1, with 10 bases fitting TRBD1. Germline V gives CDR1 MNHEY, CDR2 SVGAGI. The J segment lost 4 bases and the V segment lost 6 bases, leaving 5 bases of the junction unmatched. The CDR3 has 14 residues. The CDR3 sequence is CASRGQGWSTEAFF. The CDR3, as DNA: TGTGCCAGCAGGGGACAGGGGTGGAGCACTGAAGCTTTCTTT.

This clone was recorded once. DNA for the CDR3: TGTGCCAGTAGTAGCGGAGGGGACTACGAGCAGTACTTC. Translating it yields CASSSGGDYEQYF. The chain uses TRBV19 and TRBJ2-7; weak D call: TRBD2 (6 bases). Trimming shortened V by 4 bases and J by 3 bases, and 10 bases separated the two germline ends. The germline gives CDR1 LNHDA, CDR2 SQIVND (reference sequence). The length of the CDR3 is 13 residues.

J is TRBJ1-2 and V is TRBV20-1; D gene uncertain. CDR1 and CDR2 from the germline V gene are DFQATT and SNEGSKA (reference sequence). CDR3 length: 14 amino acids. Trimming shortened V by 3 bases and J by 2 bases, and 13 bases separated the two germline ends. The CDR3 bases are TGCAGTGCTAGTGAAGGCGGGTCGAACTATGGCTACACCTTC. Translation gives CSASEGGSNYGYTF.

This clone has just a few counts. The chain links TRBV10-3 to TRBJ2-7; D perhaps matches TRBD1 (6 bases). The V end was cut by 5 bases, the J end by 0 bases, with 14 bases between. This CDR3 is 15 amino acids long. CDR1 is ENHRY, CDR2 SYGVKD, per germline. CDR3: CAISSTTGGSYEQYF. The CDR3 DNA is TGTGCCATCAGTTCCACGACAGGCGGCTCCTACGAGCAGTACTTC.

This clone came up once. The chain is built from TRBV5-1 and TRBJ2-4, with 11 positions matching TRBD2. The CDR3 consists of 17 residues. After removal of 0 bases from V and 9 bases from J, the junction contained 11 bases not matched to a gene. Per germline, CDR1 SGHRS and CDR2 YFSETQ. The DNA for the CDR3 is TGCGCCAGCAGCTTGGATAGGGTAGCGGGAGGGATGCGCATTCAGTACTTC. As protein: CASSLDRVAGGMRIQYF.

A single count supports this clone. The chain uses TRBV28 and TRBJ1-1; 9 bases match TRBD1. From germline, CDR1 is MDHEN and CDR2 SYDVKM. V was pared by 8 bases and J by 4 bases, with 11 bases of the junction left unmatched. The CDR3 runs 15 residues. The CDR3 nucleotides are TGTGCCAGCCCCTCCTCGGGACAGGGCGCCACTGAAGCTTTCTTT. Translation: CASPSSGQGATEAFF. The whole variable domain, filled in from reference TRBV28 and TRBJ1-1, reads DVKVTQSSRYLVKRTGEKVFLECVQDMDHENMFWYRQDPGLGLRLIYFSYDVKMKEKGDIPEGYSVSREKKERFSLILESASTNQTSMYLCASPSSGQGATEAFFGQGTRLTVV.

V usage is TRBV5-6 and J usage is TRBJ2-3, with 8 bases that match TRBD1. This CDR3 comprises 16 residues. Germline loops: CDR1 SGHDT, CDR2 YYEEEE. V shed 4 bases, J shed 0 bases, and the junction held 7 bases outside the gene matches. The CDR3 sequence: CASSKGQDFSTDTQYF. CDR3 nucleotide sequence: TGTGCCAGCAGCAAGGGACAGGATTTTAGCACAGATACGCAGTATTTT. Variable domain in full (rest from reference TRBV5-6 and TRBJ2-3): DAGVTQSPTHLIKTRGQQVTLRCSPKSGHDTVSWYQQALGQGPQFIFQYYEEEERQRGNFPDRFSGHQFPNYSSELNVNALLLGDSALYLCASSKGQDFSTDTQYFGPGTRLTVL.

This clone has at least ten counts. The chain links TRBV6-4 to TRBJ2-1; 11 bases line up with TRBD2. The ends lost 0 bases at V and 5 bases at J; junction bases unmatched: 0. The CDR3 consists of 15 residues. Germline CDR1 and CDR2: MRHNA and SNTAGT. CDR3 DNA sequence: TGTGCCAGCAGTGACTCGACTAGCGGGAACAATGAGCAGTTCTTC. This sequence encodes CASSDSTSGNNEQFF.

The chain has TRBV5-1 and TRBJ2-7; 16 nucleotides line up with TRBD2. Germline lookup yields CDR1 SGHRS and CDR2 YFSETQ. After removal of 1 base from V and 4 bases from J, the junction contained 8 bases not matched to a gene. The length of the CDR3 is 18 residues. The CDR3 loop is CASSLPGLAGGPVYEQYF. CDR3 DNA sequence: TGCGCCAGCAGCTTGCCGGGACTAGCGGGAGGGCCTGTATACGAGCAGTACTTC.

As for this clone: Other nucleotide sequences in the sample specify the same CDR3. The CDR3 reads CASSLAGGGTEAFF. DNA for the CDR3: TGCGCCAGCAGCTTGGCCGGGGGAGGTACTGAAGCTTTCTTT. This chain connects TRBV5-1 to TRBJ1-1, with a tentative D call TRBD1 (5 bases). The V and J ends lost 0 bases and 5 bases respectively, with 11 bases between them. This CDR3 is 14 amino acids long. Germline CDR1 and CDR2: SGHRS and YFSETQ.

V usage is TRBV6-5 and J usage is TRBJ1-6; 8 bases are a match to TRBD1. V lost 6 bases, J lost 5 bases, and 6 bases stayed unmatched. The CDR3 length is 15 residues. Germline lookup yields CDR1 MNHEY and CDR2 SVGAGI. The CDR3 DNA sequence: TGTGCCAGCAGCCGCCAGGGGGCAGATAATTCACCCCTCCACTTT. Translating gives CASSRQGADNSPLHF.

The chain joins TRBV6-1 to TRBJ1-3; no clear D gene. Trimming stripped 8 bases from V and 0 bases from J, with 11 bases between. Germline assignment: CDR1 MNHNS and CDR2 SASEGT. This CDR3 is built from 14 residues. This chain's CDR3 is CASAGGYSGNTIYF. Here the CDR3 DNA reads TGTGCCAGCGCCGGCGGCTACTCTGGAAACACCATATATTTT.

V is TRBV27 and J is TRBJ2-3; possible D gene TRBD1, 5 bases. Trimming took off 3 bases at V and 1 base at J, with 11 bases between the two ends. The CDR3 contains 15 residues. Germline V gives CDR1 MNHEY, CDR2 SMNVEV (reference sequence). The CDR3 DNA reads TGTGCCAGCAGTTTTTCGAGCAGGGGCACAGATACGCAGTATTTT. As protein: CASSFSSRGTDTQYF.

This rearrangement joins TRBV19 to TRBJ1-5, with a possible D match to TRBD1 (5 bases). The CDR3 extends over 17 amino acids. The V end was cut by 6 bases, the J end by 3 bases, with 21 bases between. The germline gives CDR1 LNHDA, CDR2 SQIVND (reference sequence). The CDR3 DNA is TGTGCCAGTAGCCAAGCAGACGGAGGGACCCTCAATCAGCCCCAGCATTTT. It translates to CASSQADGGTLNQPQHF.